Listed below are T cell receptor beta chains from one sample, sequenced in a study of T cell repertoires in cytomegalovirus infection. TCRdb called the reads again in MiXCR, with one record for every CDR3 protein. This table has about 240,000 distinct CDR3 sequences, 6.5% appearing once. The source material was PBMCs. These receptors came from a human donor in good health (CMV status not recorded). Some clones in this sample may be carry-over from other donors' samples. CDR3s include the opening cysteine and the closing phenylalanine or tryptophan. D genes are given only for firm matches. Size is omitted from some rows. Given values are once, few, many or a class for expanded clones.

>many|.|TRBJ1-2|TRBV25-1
TGTGCCAGCAGTGAGGACTTTCATGCGAACTATGGCTACACCTTC
CASSEDFHANYGYTF
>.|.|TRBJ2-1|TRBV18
TGTGCCAGCTCACCGGATACAGGGTCCTACAATGAGCAGTTCTTC
CASSPDTGSYNEQFF
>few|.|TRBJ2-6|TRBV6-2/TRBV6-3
TGTGCCAGCAGTTACATTCCCCGAAGGGTGGCGCTCTCTGGGGCCAACGTCCTGACTTTC
CASSYIPRRVALSGANVLTF
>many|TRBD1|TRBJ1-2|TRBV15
TGTGCCACCAGCAAGAGTCCGGGACAGGGGCATGGCTACACCTTC
CATSKSPGQGHGYTF
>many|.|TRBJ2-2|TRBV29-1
TGCAGCATTGACCTCACGAACACCGGGGAGCTGTTTTTT
CSIDLTNTGELFF
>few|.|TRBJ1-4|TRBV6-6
TGTGCCAGCAGTTCTCCAAGGGGAATTTCCAATGAAAAACTGTTTTTT
CASSSPRGISNEKLFF
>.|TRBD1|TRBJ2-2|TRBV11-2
TGTGCCAGCAGCTGGGCGGGACAGGTCAACACCGGGGAGCTGTTTTTT
CASSWAGQVNTGELFF
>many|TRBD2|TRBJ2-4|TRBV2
TGTGCCAGCAGTGAAGCCGGGCACGGGAGGGACATTCAGTACTTC
CASSEAGHGRDIQYF
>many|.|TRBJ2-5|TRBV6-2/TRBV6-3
TGTGCCAGCAGTTCTTCCGTGGGGACGGAGACCCAGTACTTC
CASSSSVGTETQYF
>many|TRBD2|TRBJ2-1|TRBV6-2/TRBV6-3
TGTGCCAGCAGTTACTCGGGGCTAGCGGGTACATCCGTGAATGAGCAGTTCTTC
CASSYSGLAGTSVNEQFF
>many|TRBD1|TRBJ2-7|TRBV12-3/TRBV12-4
TGTGCCAGCAGTTTGGGGACAGGGCCCTACGAGCAGTACTTC
CASSLGTGPYEQYF
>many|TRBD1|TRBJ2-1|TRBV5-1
TGCGCCAGCAGTTTACAGGGGGCACTGGGTCGAGTTGGCTACAATGAGCAGTTCTTC
CASSLQGALGRVGYNEQFF
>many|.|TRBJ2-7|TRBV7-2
TGTGCCAGCAGCTTAGAGGGCGGCGGGGCCTACGAGCAGTACTTC
CASSLEGGGAYEQYF
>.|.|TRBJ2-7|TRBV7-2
TGTGCCCGCAATCCGACATGGGGCCCCTACGAGCAGTACTTC
CARNPTWGPYEQYF
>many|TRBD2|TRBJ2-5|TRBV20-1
TGCAGTGTCCCCCCGGGACTAGCGCGGGAGACCCAGTACTTC
CSVPPGLARETQYF
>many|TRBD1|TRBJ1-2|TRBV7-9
TGTGCCAGCAGCACTACCGGGACAGGGAATGGCTACACCTTC
CASSTTGTGNGYTF
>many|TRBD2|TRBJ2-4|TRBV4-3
TGCGCCAGCAGCCAAGATCTTGTGACTAGCGGGGGGTTAGCCAAAAACATTCAGTACTTC
CASSQDLVTSGGLAKNIQYF
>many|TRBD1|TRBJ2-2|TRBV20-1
TGCAGTGCATTGACAGGGGTCGGGGAGCTGTTTTTT
CSALTGVGELFF
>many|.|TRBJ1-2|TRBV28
TGTGCCAGCAGTTTTTCCGGGGCGAGGGGCTACACCTTC
CASSFSGARGYTF
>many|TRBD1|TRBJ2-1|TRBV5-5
TGTGCCAGCAGGCTTAGATCGGGACAGGGGGCTCCGTCCTACAATGAGCAGTTCTTC
CASRLRSGQGAPSYNEQFF
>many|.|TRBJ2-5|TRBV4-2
TGTGCCAGCAGCCAACCAGGGAAGACAATCCAAGAGACCCAGTACTTC
CASSQPGKTIQETQYF
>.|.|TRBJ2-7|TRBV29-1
TGCAGCGTTTTGACATATCCATACGAGCAGTACTTC
CSVLTYPYEQYF
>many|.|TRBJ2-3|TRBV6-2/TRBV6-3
TGTGCCAGCACCCTCTGGGGCTACACAGATACGCAGTATTTT
CASTLWGYTDTQYF
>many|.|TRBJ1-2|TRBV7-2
TGTGCCAGCAGCTCCGCTCTGCTAGACTATGGCTACACCTTC
CASSSALLDYGYTF
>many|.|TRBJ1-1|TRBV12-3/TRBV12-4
TGTGCCAGCAGTTCCCCTCGTAGTGAAGCTTTCTTT
CASSSPRSEAFF
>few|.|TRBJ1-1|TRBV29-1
TGCAGCGTCGTGGAGGGTGTGAACACTGAAGCTTTCTTT
CSVVEGVNTEAFF
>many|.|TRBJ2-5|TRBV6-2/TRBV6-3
TGTGCCAGCATACAACCCGCCCCGAAAGAGACCCAGTACTTC
CASIQPAPKETQYF
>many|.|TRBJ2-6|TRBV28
TGTGCCACCGGACCGCTAGCCGTCCTGACTTTC
CATGPLAVLTF
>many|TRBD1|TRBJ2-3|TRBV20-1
TGCAGTGGCTACGACAGGGGGTCCTCACGGACGGATACGCAGTATTTT
CSGYDRGSSRTDTQYF
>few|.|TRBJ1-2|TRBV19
TGTGCCAGTACCCCTGGACGGGGATCTTACTATGGCTACACCTTC
CASTPGRGSYYGYTF
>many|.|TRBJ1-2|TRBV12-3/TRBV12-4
TGTGCCAGCAGGGTTGGCACCTATGGCTACACCTTC
CASRVGTYGYTF
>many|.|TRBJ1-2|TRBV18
TGTGCCAGCTCACCCGAGGGGCTGACAGGACACGCCTTC
CASSPEGLTGHAF
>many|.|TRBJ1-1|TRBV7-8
TGTGCCAGCAGCAAGGGGGGGGACAAGAACACTGAAGCTTTCTTT
CASSKGGDKNTEAFF
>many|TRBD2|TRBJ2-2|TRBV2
TGTGCCAGCAGGGGCGGACTAGCGGGGGGAAGGTCGAACACCGGGGAGCTGTTTTTT
CASRGGLAGGRSNTGELFF
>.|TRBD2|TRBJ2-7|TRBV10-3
TGTGCCATCAGTGAAACGGGAGCGGGGGCTACCTACGAGCAGTACTTC
CAISETGAGATYEQYF
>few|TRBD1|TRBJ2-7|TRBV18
TGTGCCAGCTCACTCGGGACAGGTTCAAACGAGCAGTACTTC
CASSLGTGSNEQYF
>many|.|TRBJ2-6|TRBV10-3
TGTGCCATCAGTGAGATGGGGGAGGCCAACGTCCTGACTTTC
CAISEMGEANVLTF
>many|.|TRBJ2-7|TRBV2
TGTGCCAGCAAAACGGACTCCACCTACGAGCAGTACTTC
CASKTDSTYEQYF
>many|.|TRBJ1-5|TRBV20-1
TGCAGTGCTAGATGGCCCATGGCGGACCAGCCCCAGCATTTT
CSARWPMADQPQHF
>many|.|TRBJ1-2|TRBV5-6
TGTGCCAGCAGCTTTGGACACTTACTTAACTATGGCTACACCTTC
CASSFGHLLNYGYTF
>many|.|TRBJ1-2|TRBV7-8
TGTGCCAGCAGCCTCGGTGTCGATAGTAACTATGGCTACACCTTC
CASSLGVDSNYGYTF
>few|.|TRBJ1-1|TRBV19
TGTGCCAGTACCCTGACACGGGAAATCACTGAAGCTTTCTTT
CASTLTREITEAFF